This T cell receptor (beta chain) is from a study of vaccination and CD4 T cells after COVID-19. Study context: Post-vaccination samples were procured at a median of 72 days following dose two (range 14 to 241).

On this clonotype: The target antigen is unknown.

An Oncomine TCR Beta short-read assay was used to sequence the DNA from cultured CD4+ T cells. Genomic DNA from cultured CD4+ T cells was extracted. Via MiXCR, TCRdb re-called the PCR reads, giving one row per CDR3 protein. The top ten hold under 30% of the sample, which has 2,500 to 3,500 distinct CDR3 sequences, 70% to 80% seen once. Whole-study results and caveats: Early timepoints after natural infection were not analyzed in these convalescent patients.

Treatment specified: roughly ten-day PBMC culture with coronavirus spike peptide pools or control peptides (ViraFEST assay). Germline lookup yields CDR1 DFQATT and CDR2 SNEGSKA (reference sequence). This CDR3 is 13 amino acids long. V lost 2 bases and J 8 bases, leaving 12 bases between the germline ends. Material for sequencing was CD4+ T cells from blood, cultured in vitro. The chain employs TRBV20-1 and TRBJ1-4, with D hard to call. The receptor comes from a human donor who had recovered from COVID-19. This CDR3 is CSARWHTGEKLFF. The CDR3 DNA reads as TGCAGTGCTAGATGGCATACTGGGGAAAAACTGTTTTTT.